The 2 T cell receptor beta chains listed next were all sequenced from one sample in a study of blood T cell repertoires in COVID-19. Using immunoSEQ multiplex PCR, the repertoire was profiled, and TCRdb retains in-frame clones only, with some absent. The table has fewer than 100,000 clones, about 93% seen once. Material: peripheral blood. The origin of the receptors is an elderly woman with acute or convalescent COVID-19.

This clone was seen a handful of times. The chain has TRBV6-4 and TRBJ1-2; D is unclear. The CDR3 spans 14 residues. CDR1 and CDR2 (germline): MRHNA, SNTAGT. V lost 7 bases and J 5 bases, leaving 17 bases between the germline ends. The CDR3 spells CASTPEAGSYGYTF. The CDR3, as DNA: TGTGCCAGCACCCCCGAGGCGGGATCGTATGGCTACACCTTC.

V gene TRBV6-2 or TRBV6-3 combines with J gene TRBJ1-5; the D is unclear. Deletions cut 4 bases from V and 4 bases from J, with 5 bases between. The CDR3 sequence is 12 residues long. Germline CDR1 is MNHEY and CDR2 is SVGEGT. For the CDR3, the DNA is TGTGCCAGCAGTTCACTAAATCAGCCCCAGCATTTT. Translated, it gives CASSSLNQPQHF.